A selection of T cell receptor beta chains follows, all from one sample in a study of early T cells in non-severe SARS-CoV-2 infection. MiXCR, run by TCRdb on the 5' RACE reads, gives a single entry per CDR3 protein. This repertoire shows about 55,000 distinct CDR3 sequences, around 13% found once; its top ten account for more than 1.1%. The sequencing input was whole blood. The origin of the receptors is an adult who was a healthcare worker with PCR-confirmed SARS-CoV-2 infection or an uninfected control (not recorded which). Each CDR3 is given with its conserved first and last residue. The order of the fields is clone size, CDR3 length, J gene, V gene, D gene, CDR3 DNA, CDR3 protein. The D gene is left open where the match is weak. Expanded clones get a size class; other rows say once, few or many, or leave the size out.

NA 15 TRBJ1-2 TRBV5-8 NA TGTGCCAGCAGCTTGGTTGAGGGGAGGGGCTATGGCTACACCTTC CASSLVEGRGYGYTF
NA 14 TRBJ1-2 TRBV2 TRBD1 TGTGCCAGCAGTGATGGCAGGGGGACTGGAGGCTACACCTTC CASSDGRGTGGYTF
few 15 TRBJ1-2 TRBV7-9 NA TGTGCCAGCAGCTTAGCCGGAAACAAGTGGAATGGCTACACCTTC CASSLAGNKWNGYTF
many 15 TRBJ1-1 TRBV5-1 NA TGCGCCAGCAGCTTGGCGGCAGGGCGCGACACTGAAGCTTTCTTT CASSLAAGRDTEAFF
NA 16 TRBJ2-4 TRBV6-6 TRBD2 TGTGCCAGCAGTAGACTAGCGGGGGGGCAGATGGACATTCAGTACTTC CASSRLAGGQMDIQYF
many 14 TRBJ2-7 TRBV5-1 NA TGCGCCAGCAGCTTGCAGGGGAGCTCCTACGAGCAGTACTTC CASSLQGSSYEQYF
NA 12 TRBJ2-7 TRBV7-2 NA TGTGCCAGCAGCTTGACAGGCTACGAGCAGTACTTC CASSLTGYEQYF
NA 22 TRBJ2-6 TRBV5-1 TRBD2 TGCGCCAGCACCGCCCCGACTAGCGGTAAAGTCAAAGCCAACTCTGGGGCCAACGTCCTGACTTTC CASTAPTSGKVKANSGANVLTF
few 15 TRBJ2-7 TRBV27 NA TGTGCCAGCAGTTCCTCACTGCGGGGGCAATACGAGCAGTACTTC CASSSSLRGQYEQYF
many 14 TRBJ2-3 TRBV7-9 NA TGTGCCAGCTCGAAGGAGGGGAGCACAGATACGCAGTATTTT CASSKEGSTDTQYF
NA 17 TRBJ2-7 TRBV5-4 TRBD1 TGTGCCAGCAGCTTGACCCCCTCCGGGACAGGGGCCCTGAAGCAGTACTTC CASSLTPSGTGALKQYF
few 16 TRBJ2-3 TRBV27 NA TGTGCCAGCAGTTTAGGGGCGGGGTTTAGCACAGATACGCAGTATTTT CASSLGAGFSTDTQYF
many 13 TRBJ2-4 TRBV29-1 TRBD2 TGCAGCGTTGGGGGGACTAGCGGGACCATTCAGTACTTC CSVGGTSGTIQYF
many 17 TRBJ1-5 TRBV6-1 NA TGTGCCAGCAGTGAATCCAGGGGAGTCCCAGGCAATCAGCCCCAGCATTTT CASSESRGVPGNQPQHF
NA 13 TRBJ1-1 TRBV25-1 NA TGTGCCAGCAGTTCCATAGGAAACACTGAAGCTTTCTTT CASSSIGNTEAFF
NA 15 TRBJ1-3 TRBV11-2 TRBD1 TGTGCCAGCAGCTACGGACAGGATGGTGGAAACACCATATATTTT CASSYGQDGGNTIYF
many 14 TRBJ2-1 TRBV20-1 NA TGCAGTGCTAGAAGCGCAGAAGGGGGCAATGAGCAGTTCTTC CSARSAEGGNEQFF
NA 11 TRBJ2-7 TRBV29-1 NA TGCGCAGGGGCCAACTTCTACGAGCAGTACTTC CAGANFYEQYF
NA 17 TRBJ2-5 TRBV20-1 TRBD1 TGCAGTGCTGCCCAATTCCCCCTCGGACAGGGGGGGGAGACCCAGTACTTC CSAAQFPLGQGGETQYF
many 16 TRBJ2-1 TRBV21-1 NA TGTGCCAGCAGCAAAGAGGACGCCCACTCCTACAATGAGCAGTTCTTC CASSKEDAHSYNEQFF
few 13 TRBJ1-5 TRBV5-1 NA TGCGCCAGCAGCTTGGTGGGGTATCAGCCCCAGCATTTT CASSLVGYQPQHF
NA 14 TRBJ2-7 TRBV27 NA TGTGCCAGCAGTTTAAGTGACACGACCTACGAGCAGTACTTC CASSLSDTTYEQYF
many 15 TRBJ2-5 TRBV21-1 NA TGTGCCAGCGGTGTAATGCGGGGGCGAGAGGAGACCCAGTACTTC CASGVMRGREETQYF
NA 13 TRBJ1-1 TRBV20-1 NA TGCAGTGGTCGGGCCGACTTCGTTACTGAAGCTTTCTTT CSGRADFVTEAFF
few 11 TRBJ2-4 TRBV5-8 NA TGTGCCAGCAGCTTGCGGGGCCCGGGGTTCTTC CASSLRGPGFF
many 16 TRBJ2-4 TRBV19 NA TGTGCCAGTAGCCCCGGATCCGGCGGCGCCAAAAACATTCAGTACTTC CASSPGSGGAKNIQYF
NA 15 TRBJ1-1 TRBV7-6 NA TGTGCCAGCAGCTTATGGGGGGCCGGGGAAACTGAAGCTTTCTTT CASSLWGAGETEAFF
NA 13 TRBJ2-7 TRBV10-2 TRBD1 TGCGCCGCGGGGCCTGGACAGGGGTACGAGCAGTACTTC CAAGPGQGYEQYF
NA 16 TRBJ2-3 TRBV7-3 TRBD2 TGTGCCAGCAGCTTAAGTGCGGGGGGGCCCACAGATACGCAGTATTTT CASSLSAGGPTDTQYF
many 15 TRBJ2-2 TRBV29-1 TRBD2 TGCAGCGCCAAAGCCGCGGGGGGGGACACCGGGGAGCTGTTTTTT CSAKAAGGDTGELFF
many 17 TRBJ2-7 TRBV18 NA TGTGCCAGCTCACCACCCCTTGGCAGCCTCCGTTCCTACGAGCAGTACTTC CASSPPLGSLRSYEQYF
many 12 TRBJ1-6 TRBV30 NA TGTGCCTGGAGTGTAGGTGATCCACCCCTCCACTTT CAWSVGDPPLHF
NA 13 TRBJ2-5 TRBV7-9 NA TGTGCCAGCAGCTTAAACCTCCGGGAGACCCAGTACTTC CASSLNLRETQYF
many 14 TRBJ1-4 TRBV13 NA TGTGCCAGCAGCTTTCGCACGACTAATGAAAAACTGTTTTTT CASSFRTTNEKLFF
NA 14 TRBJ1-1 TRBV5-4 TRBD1 TGTGCCAGCAGCTTGAGCACAGGGGGCTCAAAAGCTTTCTTT CASSLSTGGSKAFF
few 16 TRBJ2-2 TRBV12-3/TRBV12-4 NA TGTGCCAGCAGCCCTCCCCGGACACCAAACACCGGGGAGCTGTTTTTT CASSPPRTPNTGELFF
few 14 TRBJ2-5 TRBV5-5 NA TGTGCCAGCAGCTTTCTAACCAGGGCGGAGACCCAGTACTTC CASSFLTRAETQYF
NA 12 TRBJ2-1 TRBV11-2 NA TGTGCCAGCAGCTTAGATTCCACGCGCGAGTTCTTC CASSLDSTREFF
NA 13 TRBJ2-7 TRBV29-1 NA TGCAGCGTTGCACGGGTAGGGAACTACGAGCAGTACTTC CSVARVGNYEQYF
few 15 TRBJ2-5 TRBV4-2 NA TGTGCCAGCAGCCAAGAGAAAGGGGGTTCGGTGACCCAGTACTTC CASSQEKGGSVTQYF
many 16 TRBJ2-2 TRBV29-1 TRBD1 TGCAGCGTTAAAAGGACAGGGGGCCGAGACACCGGGGAGCTGTTTTTT CSVKRTGGRDTGELFF
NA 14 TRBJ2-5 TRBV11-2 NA TGTGCCAGCAGCCCGGGCCCGGATCGGGAGACCCAGTACTTC CASSPGPDRETQYF